Listed below are T cell receptor beta chains from one sample, sequenced in a study of blood T cells in healthy people across ages. TCRdb re-called the 5' RACE reads with MiXCR, one entry per CDR3 protein. The sample holds 2 million or so distinct CDR3 sequences, roughly 50% seen once. Material for sequencing was blood. Receptor source: a woman aged 40 to 50 in good health. CDR3s include the opening cysteine and the closing phenylalanine or tryptophan.

V: TRBV4-3; J: TRBJ2-6; CDR3: CASSQDDTPWGANVLTF
V: TRBV10-3; J: TRBJ2-7; CDR3: CAISESKRQGAGEQYF
V: TRBV5-1; J: TRBJ2-5; CDR3: CASSFSTGGLETQYF
V: TRBV29-1; J: TRBJ2-1; CDR3: CSMRGRGYNEQFF
V: TRBV4-2; J: TRBJ2-7; CDR3: CASSQEVLGGYEQYF
V: TRBV9; J: TRBJ2-2; CDR3: CASSVDPQGGTGELFF
V: TRBV5-6; J: TRBJ2-3; CDR3: CASYLGGTRSTDTQYF
V: TRBV27; J: TRBJ2-3; CDR3: CASSFGTKRYF
V: TRBV7-6; J: TRBJ2-1; CDR3: CASSLVGSGGAGEQFF
V: TRBV2; J: TRBJ2-4; CDR3: CASAKDYKNIQYF
V: TRBV28; J: TRBJ2-3; CDR3: CASSFRGQGTGTQYF
V: TRBV28; J: TRBJ2-5; CDR3: CASSLLLEQETQYF
V: TRBV7-2; J: TRBJ2-5; CDR3: CASSLVGLAGGLETQYF
V: TRBV2; J: TRBJ1-1; CDR3: CASSCQGNTEAFF